This section outlines one T cell receptor beta chain sequence together with its context. This entry belongs to a study of OX40 agonist ivuxolimab in advanced cancers. The CDR3 sequence is 13 residues long. CDR1 is SGHNT, CDR2 YENEEA, per germline. V was clipped by 5 bases and J by 3 bases, with 11 bases between them. TCRdb keeps only in-frame clones here, not all; method: immunoSEQ multiplex PCR. Here the sample spans over 55,000 clones, around 80% being singletons. The chain links TRBV11-3 to TRBJ2-7; a possible D gene is TRBD2 (6 bases). This TCR was recovered from an adult with an advanced solid tumor such as melanoma, head and neck, liver or kidney cancer. The sample in question was CD4+ or CD8+ T cells sorted from blood, obtained in a trial of the OX40 agonist ivuxolimab. The CDR3 nucleotides are TGTGCCAGCAGCGCCCTCGGGGGCTACGAGCAGTACTTC. Residues: CASSALGGYEQYF.